This TCR beta chain came from a study of chronic HIV infection and antiretroviral therapy. TCRdb re-called the 5' RACE reads with MiXCR, one entry per CDR3 protein. Of approximately 40,000 distinct CDR3 sequences listed, around 8.7% are singletons. The germline V gene encodes CDR1 DFQATT and CDR2 SNEGSKA (reference sequence). Unmatched junction bases numbered 12, after V lost 5 bases and J lost 2 bases. CDR3 length: 16 residues. This clonotype was seen ten or more times. The TCR sequence derives from an adult who had HIV and had not received antiretroviral therapy, or was an uninfected healthy control (not recorded which). This rearrangement joins TRBV20-1 to TRBJ2-3; 8 bases line up with TRBD2. The sample comprised peripheral blood. CDR3 DNA: TGCAGTGCTCCCGACCTGGCGGGAGGTGACACAGATACGCAGTATTTT. This translates into CSAPDLAGGDTDTQYF.